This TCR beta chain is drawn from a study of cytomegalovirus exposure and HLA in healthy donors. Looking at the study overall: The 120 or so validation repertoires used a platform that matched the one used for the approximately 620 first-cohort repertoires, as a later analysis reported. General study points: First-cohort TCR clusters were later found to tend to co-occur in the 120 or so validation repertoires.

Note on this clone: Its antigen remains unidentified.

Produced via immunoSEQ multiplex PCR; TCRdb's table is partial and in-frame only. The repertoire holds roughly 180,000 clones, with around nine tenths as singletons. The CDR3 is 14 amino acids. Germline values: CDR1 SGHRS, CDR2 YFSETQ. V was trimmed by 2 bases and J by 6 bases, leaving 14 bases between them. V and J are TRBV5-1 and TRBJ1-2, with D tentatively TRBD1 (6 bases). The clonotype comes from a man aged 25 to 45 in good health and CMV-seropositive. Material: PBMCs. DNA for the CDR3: TGCGCCAGCAGCTTAACAGGGAGAAGCGATGGCTACACCTTC. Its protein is CASSLTGRSDGYTF. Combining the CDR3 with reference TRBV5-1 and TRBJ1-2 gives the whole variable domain KAGVTQTPRYLIKTRGQQVTLSCSPISGHRSVSWYQQTPGQGLQFLFEYFSETQRNKGNFPGRFSGRQFSNSRSEMNVSTLELGDSALYLCASSLTGRSDGYTFGSGTRLTVV.